This T cell receptor (beta chain) appears in the sequencing data of a study of monozygotic twins with inflammatory bowel disease. The CDR3 contains 13 residues. The germline V gene has CDR1 SQVTM and CDR2 ANQGSEA. TCRdb derives one entry per CDR3 protein from the 5' RACE reads, leaving out DNA. This repertoire comprises some 160,000 distinct CDR3 sequences; its ten largest clones make up about 7.4%. The receptor was derived from a human donor with ulcerative colitis or Crohn's disease, or a healthy co-twin of an affected twin (not recorded which). The chain is built from TRBV29-1 and TRBJ1-1. Sequencing was performed on blood. The CDR3 loop reads CSVAYQMNTEAFF.